This T cell receptor beta chain was obtained from a study of early T cells in non-severe SARS-CoV-2 infection. About the research overall: Sequencing input comprised bulk RNA from unsorted whole blood; chain pairing was not available.

TCRdb fed the 5' RACE reads into MiXCR, producing one record per CDR3 protein. This repertoire shows approximately 110,000 distinct CDR3 sequences, under 15% found once; its top ten account for 20% to 25%. This clonotype occurred many times. CDR3 length: 13 residues. Trimming shortened V by 5 bases and J by 8 bases, and 14 bases separated the two germline ends. Germline-derived CDR1 and CDR2 are SGHTA and FQGTGA. Sequenced material: whole blood. The gene calls are TRBV7-3 and TRBJ2-3; D assignment may be TRBD1 or TRBD2 (5 bases each). The receptor's source is an adult who was a healthcare worker with PCR-confirmed SARS-CoV-2 infection or an uninfected control (not recorded which). The CDR3 sequence: CASSPGHGGTQYF. The CDR3 nucleotides are TGTGCCAGCAGCCCTGGGCATGGGGGTACGCAGTATTTT.